Below are 18 T cell receptor beta chains sequenced from a single sample in a study of T cell responses to AZD1222 COVID-19 vaccine. Here immunoSEQ multiplex PCR was the method, and the copy in TCRdb shows in-frame clones only, minus some. The sample includes 120,000 to 150,000 clones, over 75% of them seen just once. Sample: peripheral blood, taken on day 0 of AZD1222 vaccination. These receptors all stem from an adult in good health.

The chain is built from TRBV5-4 and TRBJ1-2; no clear D gene. Between the trimmed V and J ends, which lost 0 bases and 6 bases, there was a span of 12 bases. The CDR3 has 14 amino acids. Germline-derived CDR1 and CDR2 are SGHNT and YYREEE (reference sequence). CDR3 DNA sequence: TGTGCCAGCAGCTTGGAAGGAGGGATGGATGGCTACACCTTC. Translated, it gives CASSLEGGMDGYTF. Full variable domain (missing parts from reference TRBV5-4 and TRBJ1-2): ETGVTQSPTHLIKTRGQQVTLRCSSQSGHNTVSWYQQALGQGPQFIFQYYREEENGRGNFPPRFSGLQFPNYSSELNVNALELDDSALYLCASSLEGGMDGYTFGSGTRLTVV.

This clone appeared a single time. The chain couples TRBV19 to TRBJ2-5, with D perhaps given as TRBD1 or TRBD2 (6 bases each). V lost 3 bases to trimming and J lost 7 bases, with 18 bases between them. Germline values: CDR1 LNHDA, CDR2 SQIVND (reference sequence). This CDR3 is 15 amino acids long. The CDR3 protein is CASSISAGLRGTQYF. The CDR3 DNA reads as TGTGCCAGTAGTATTTCGGCGGGGCTCAGGGGGACCCAGTACTTC.

V usage is TRBV6-2 or TRBV6-3 and J usage is TRBJ1-2; TRBD1 might be the D (6 bases). CDR1 and CDR2 from the germline V gene are MNHEY and SVGEGT. The CDR3 runs 14 residues. V was clipped by 4 bases and J by 4 bases, with 13 bases between them. DNA for the CDR3: TGTGCCAGCAGTTTTCCAGGGGACTTCTATGGCTACACCTTC. Translating gives CASSFPGDFYGYTF.

This chain uses TRBV19 with TRBJ1-4; D gene unclear. Germline values: CDR1 LNHDA, CDR2 SQIVND (reference sequence). V dropped 1 base and J dropped 1 base, with 4 bases sitting between them. CDR3 size: 14 residues. Here the CDR3 reads CASSIGVTNEKLFF. The CDR3 DNA sequence: TGTGCCAGTAGTATAGGGGTAACTAATGAAAAACTGTTTTTT.

The V gene is TRBV7-2, the J gene TRBJ2-5, with 7 nucleotides matching TRBD1. This CDR3 contains 14 residues. CDR1 and CDR2 from the germline V gene are SGHTA and FQGNSA. The trim removed 5 bases at V and 4 bases at J, leaving 7 bases unmatched. The DNA of the CDR3 is TGTGCCAGCAGCCCTTGGGACAGTGGAGAGACCCAGTACTTC. Protein product: CASSPWDSGETQYF.

V and J are TRBV3-1 (or the pseudogene TRBV3-2) and TRBJ2-7; D tentatively fits TRBD1 or TRBD2 (5 bases each). The CDR3 length is 14 residues. Germline-derived CDR1 and CDR2 are LGHDT and YNNKEL (reference sequence). The V end lost 2 bases, the J end lost 1 base, and 9 bases lay between the germline ends. CDR3 nucleotides: TGTGCCAGCAGCCAACCGGGACGGTCCTACGAGCAGTACTTC. Translation gives CASSQPGRSYEQYF.

The rearrangement joins TRBV13 to TRBJ1-6; D unclear. This CDR3 comprises 13 residues. Germline assignment: CDR1 PRHDT and CDR2 FYEKMQ (reference sequence). The V end lost 5 bases, the J end lost 9 bases, and 11 bases lay between the germline ends. CDR3 in DNA: TGTGCCAGCAGCGCCCAAGGCGGTTCACCCCTCCACTTT. It yields the protein CASSAQGGSPLHF. The whole variable domain, filled in from reference TRBV13 and TRBJ1-6, reads AAGVIQSPRHLIKEKRETATLKCYPIPRHDTVYWYQQGPGQDPQFLISFYEKMQSDKGSIPDRFSAQQFSDYHSELNMSSLELGDSALYFCASSAQGGSPLHFGNGTRLTVT.

J is TRBJ2-7 and V is TRBV10-2; TRBD1 might be the D (6 bases). Germline CDR1 and CDR2: WSHSY and SAAADI. The CDR3 loop spans 13 amino acids. Trimming removed 10 bases at V and 4 bases at J, with 17 bases between. The CDR3 nucleotides read TGCGCCATCGGCGGACAGCTTGGGTACGAGCAGTACTTC. It specifies CAIGGQLGYEQYF.

This clone was detected only once. The chain joins TRBV19 to TRBJ1-1; no clear D. The CDR3 sequence is 14 residues long. Germline V gives CDR1 LNHDA, CDR2 SQIVND (reference sequence). Trimming cost V 7 bases and J 5 bases, with 17 bases left between them. Here the CDR3 reads CASTETGFYTEAFF. The CDR3 nucleotides are TGTGCCAGTACCGAGACGGGGTTTTATACTGAAGCTTTCTTT.

V gene TRBV15 combines with J gene TRBJ1-4; D possibly corresponds to TRBD1 (6 bases). Germline CDR1 and CDR2: LNHNV and YYDKDF (reference sequence). This CDR3 is 15 amino acids long. The V and J ends lost 5 bases and 10 bases respectively, with 20 bases between them. The CDR3 protein is CATSGHNRVEGKLFF. The CDR3 region has the DNA TGTGCCACCAGCGGGCACAACAGGGTGGAGGGAAAACTGTTTTTT.

This sequence joins TRBV19 and TRBJ1-5; D not certain. The CDR3 loop spans 15 amino acids. Germline CDR1 LNHDA, CDR2 SQIVND (reference sequence). Trimming pared 5 bases from V and 0 bases from J, leaving 11 bases between. The CDR3 loop reads CASSVNTLSNQPQHF. The CDR3 coding sequence is TGTGCCAGTAGTGTCAATACCCTTAGCAATCAGCCCCAGCATTTT.

J is TRBJ1-1 and V is TRBV12-5, with D perhaps TRBD1 (5 bases). The germline V and J ends were trimmed by 10 bases and 0 bases, with 9 bases remaining between them. CDR3 length equals 12 residues. The germline CDR1 and CDR2 sequences are LGHNT and FRNRAP. CDR3 DNA: TGTGCTATCGGGGGAATGAACACTGAAGCTTTCTTT. Amino acids: CAIGGMNTEAFF. Together with reference TRBV12-5 and TRBJ1-1, the CDR3 gives the full variable domain: DARVTQTPRHKVTEMGQEVTMRCQPILGHNTVFWYRQTMMQGLELLAYFRNRAPLDDSGMPKDRFSAEMPDATLATLKIQPSEPRDSAVYFCAIGGMNTEAFFGQGTRLTVV.

The chain recombines TRBV23-1 with TRBJ2-7, with no clear D. TRBV23-1 qualifies as an ORF whose function is uncertain. There are 15 residues in the CDR3. The V end was cut by 0 bases, the J end by 1 base, with 10 bases between. CDR3 loop: CASSQSPQLSYEQYF. In DNA, the CDR3 is TGCGCCAGCAGTCAATCGCCGCAGCTATCCTACGAGCAGTACTTC.

A note on this clone: The junction shows a germline mismatch at one end, possibly a read error. This chain joins TRBV6-2 or TRBV6-3 and TRBJ2-7; D is unresolved. The CDR3 totals 14 residues. Germline CDR1 MNHEY, CDR2 SVGEGT. The CDR3 DNA sequence: TGTGCCAGCAGTTACCGAATTCACTCCCACGAGCAGTACTTC. Its translation: CASSYRIHSHEQYF.

This chain uses TRBV19 with TRBJ2-7; 11 bases match TRBD2. The CDR3 contains 16 residues. After removal of 5 bases from V and 0 bases from J, the junction contained 6 bases not matched to a gene. The germline V gene encodes CDR1 LNHDA and CDR2 SQIVND (reference sequence). CDR3 coding DNA: TGTGCCAGTAGTGCTCCCGGGACTAGCGGCTCCTACGAGCAGTACTTC. This encodes CASSAPGTSGSYEQYF.

The chain employs TRBV5-4 and TRBJ1-1, with no clear D. V lost 0 bases to trimming and J lost 6 bases, with 15 bases between them. Germline V gives CDR1 SGHNT, CDR2 YYREEE (reference sequence). This CDR3 contains 15 residues. In DNA form, the CDR3 reads TGTGCCAGCAGCTTGGGCAGTCCCTTGAGGGCTGAAGCTTTCTTT. Its protein is CASSLGSPLRAEAFF.

The V call is TRBV7-9, the J call TRBJ1-1; no reliable D call. Trimming took 3 bases from V and 5 from J, leaving 10 bases between them. Looked up from germline, CDR1 is SEHNR and CDR2 is FQNEAQ (reference sequence). The CDR3 extends over 13 amino acids. CDR3 nucleotide sequence: TGTGCCAGCAGCTTCAAAGAAGAAACTGAAGCTTTCTTT. Protein product: CASSFKEETEAFF.

This chain connects TRBV7-3 to TRBJ2-7; D is perhaps TRBD1 or TRBD2 (6 bases each). CDR1 and CDR2 from the germline V gene are SGHTA and FQGTGA. This CDR3 has 13 amino acids. V was cut by 2 bases and J by 7 bases, with 12 bases left in between. This chain's CDR3 is CASSLGGPREQYF. Written as DNA, the CDR3 is TGTGCCAGCAGCTTAGGGGGGCCGCGGGAGCAGTACTTC.